This T cell receptor (beta chain) was obtained from a study of monozygotic twins with cystic fibrosis. TCRdb keeps only in-frame clones here, not all; method: immunoSEQ multiplex PCR. The sample carries roughly 29,000 clones, approximately 86% recorded once. General study points: In this small cohort, shared CDR3 numbers showed no association with age, concordance or disease severity. V usage most resembled the co-twin in 13 of 16 pairs. Monozygotic CF twins shared more identical nucleotide clonotypes than unrelated patients. Clonality was generally low (median approximately 0.009), higher in the most severe patients.

With respect to this clone: Its antigen is still unknown.

The CDR3 runs 14 residues. V gave up 3 bases and J gave up 7 bases; unmatched junction bases: 7. The V gene's germline CDR1 is LNHNV and CDR2 YYDKDF (reference sequence). The chain carries TRBV15 and TRBJ1-2, with TRBD1 matching 8 bases. The material sequenced was blood. The clonotype was recovered from a girl aged 2 to 10 with cystic fibrosis. This CDR3 reads CATSSTGGRLGYTF. The CDR3 DNA reads TGTGCCACCAGCAGTACAGGGGGAAGGCTTGGCTACACCTTC.